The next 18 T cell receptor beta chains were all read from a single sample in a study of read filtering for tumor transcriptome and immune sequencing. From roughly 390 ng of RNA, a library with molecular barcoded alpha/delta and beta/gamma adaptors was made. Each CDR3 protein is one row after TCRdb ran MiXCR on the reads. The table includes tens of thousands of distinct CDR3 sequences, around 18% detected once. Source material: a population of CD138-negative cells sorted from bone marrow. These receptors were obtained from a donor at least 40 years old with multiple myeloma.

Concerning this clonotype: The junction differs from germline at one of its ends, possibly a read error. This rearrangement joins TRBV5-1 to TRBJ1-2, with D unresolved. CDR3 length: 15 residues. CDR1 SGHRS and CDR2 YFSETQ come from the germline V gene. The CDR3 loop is CASSSPEAANCGYTF. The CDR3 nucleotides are TGCGCCAGCAGCAGCCCAGAAGCGGCTAACTGTGGCTACACCTTC.

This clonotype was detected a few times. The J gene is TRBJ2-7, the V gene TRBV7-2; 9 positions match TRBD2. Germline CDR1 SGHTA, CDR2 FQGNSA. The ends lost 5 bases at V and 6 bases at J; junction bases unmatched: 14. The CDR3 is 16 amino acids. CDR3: CASSPPRAGGRPEQYF. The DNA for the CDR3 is TGTGCCAGCAGCCCACCCCGCGCGGGGGGGCGTCCCGAGCAGTACTTC.

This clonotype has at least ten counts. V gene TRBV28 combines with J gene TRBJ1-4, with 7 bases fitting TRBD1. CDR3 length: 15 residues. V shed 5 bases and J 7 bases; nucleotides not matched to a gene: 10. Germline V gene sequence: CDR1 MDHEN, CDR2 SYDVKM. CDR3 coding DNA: TGTGCCAGCAGTCTAGACAGGGCCTCTAGTGAAAAACTGTTTTTT. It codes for CASSLDRASSEKLFF.

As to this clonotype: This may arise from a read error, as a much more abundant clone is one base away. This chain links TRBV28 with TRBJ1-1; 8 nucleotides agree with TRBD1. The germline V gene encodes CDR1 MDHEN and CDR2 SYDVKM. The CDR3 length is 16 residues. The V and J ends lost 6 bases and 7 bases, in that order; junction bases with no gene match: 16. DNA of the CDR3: TGTGCCAGCAGACGGCGCCCGTCAGGGGGCAGGGTTGAAGCTTTCTTT. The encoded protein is CASRRRPSGGRVEAFF. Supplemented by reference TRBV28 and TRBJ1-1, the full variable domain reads DVKVTQSSRYLVKRTGEKVFLECVQDMDHENMFWYRQDPGLGLRLIYFSYDVKMKEKGDIPEGYSVSREKKERFSLILESASTNQTSMYLCASRRRPSGGRVEAFFGQGTRLTVV.

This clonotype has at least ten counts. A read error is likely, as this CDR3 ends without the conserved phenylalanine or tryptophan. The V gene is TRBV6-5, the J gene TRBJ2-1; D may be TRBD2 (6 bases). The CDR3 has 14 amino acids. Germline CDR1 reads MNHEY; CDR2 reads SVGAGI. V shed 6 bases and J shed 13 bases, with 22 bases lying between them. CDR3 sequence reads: CASRYTGTGIQQFL. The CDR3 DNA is TGTGCCAGCAGATACACCGGGACTGGAATCCAACAGTTCCTC.

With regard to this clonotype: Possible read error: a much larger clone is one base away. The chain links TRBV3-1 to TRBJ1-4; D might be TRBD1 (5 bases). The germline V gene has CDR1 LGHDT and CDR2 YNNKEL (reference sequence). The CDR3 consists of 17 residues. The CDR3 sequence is CASSQVPQGYGNKKLFF. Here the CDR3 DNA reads TGTGCCAGCAGCCAGGTGCCCCAGGGTTACGGTAATAAAAAACTGTTTTTT.

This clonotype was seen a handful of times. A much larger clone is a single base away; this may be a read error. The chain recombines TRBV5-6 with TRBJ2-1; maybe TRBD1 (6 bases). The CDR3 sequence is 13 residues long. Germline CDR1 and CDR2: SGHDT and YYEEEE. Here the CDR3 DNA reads TGTGCCAGCAGCTTGGTGTGGGACAAGGAGCAGTTATTC. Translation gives CASSLVWDKEQLF.

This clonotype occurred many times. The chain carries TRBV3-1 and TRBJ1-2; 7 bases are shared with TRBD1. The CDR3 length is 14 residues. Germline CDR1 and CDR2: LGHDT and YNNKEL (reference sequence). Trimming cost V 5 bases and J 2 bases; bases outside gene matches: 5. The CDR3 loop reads CASSRGQRNYGYTF. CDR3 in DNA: TGTGCCAGCAGCAGGGGACAGAGAAACTATGGCTACACCTTC.

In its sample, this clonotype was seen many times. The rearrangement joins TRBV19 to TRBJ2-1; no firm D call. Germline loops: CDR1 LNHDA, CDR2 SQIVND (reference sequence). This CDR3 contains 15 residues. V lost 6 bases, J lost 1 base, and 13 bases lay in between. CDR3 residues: CASRGSANSYNEQFF. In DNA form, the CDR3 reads TGTGCCAGTAGAGGGTCAGCCAATTCCTACAATGAGCAGTTCTTC.

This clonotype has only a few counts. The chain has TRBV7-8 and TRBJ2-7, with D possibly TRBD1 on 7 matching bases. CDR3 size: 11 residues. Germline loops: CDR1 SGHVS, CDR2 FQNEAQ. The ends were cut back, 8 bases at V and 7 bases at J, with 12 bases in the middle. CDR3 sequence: CASESGGEQYF. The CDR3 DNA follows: TGTGCCAGCGAATCAGGGGGGGAGCAGTACTTC.

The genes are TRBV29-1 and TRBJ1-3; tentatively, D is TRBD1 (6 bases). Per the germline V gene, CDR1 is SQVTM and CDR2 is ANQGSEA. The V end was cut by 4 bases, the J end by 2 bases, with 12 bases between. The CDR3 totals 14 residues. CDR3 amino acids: CSVVRQDPGNTIYF. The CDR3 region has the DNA TGCAGCGTTGTCCGACAGGACCCTGGAAACACCATATATTTT.

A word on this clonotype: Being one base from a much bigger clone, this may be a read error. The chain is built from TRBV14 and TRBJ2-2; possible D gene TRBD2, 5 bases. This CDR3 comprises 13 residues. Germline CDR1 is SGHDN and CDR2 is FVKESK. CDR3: CASSQYVAGELLF. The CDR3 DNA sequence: TGTGCCAGCAGCCAGTACGTTGCCGGGGAGCTGTTGTTT.

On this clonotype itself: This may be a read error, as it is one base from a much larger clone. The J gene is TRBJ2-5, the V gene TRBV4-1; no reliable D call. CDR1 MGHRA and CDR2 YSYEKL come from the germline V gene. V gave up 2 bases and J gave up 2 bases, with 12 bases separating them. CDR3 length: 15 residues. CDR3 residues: CASSQQTEVQETQYF. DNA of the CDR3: TGCGCCAGCAGCCAACAGACCGAGGTTCAAGAGACCCAGTACTTC.

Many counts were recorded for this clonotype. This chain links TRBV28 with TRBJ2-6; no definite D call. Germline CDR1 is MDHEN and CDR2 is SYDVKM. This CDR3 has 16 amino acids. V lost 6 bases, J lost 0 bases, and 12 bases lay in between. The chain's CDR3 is CASSSTPHSGANVLTF. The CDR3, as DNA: TGTGCCAGCAGCTCGACCCCCCACTCTGGGGCCAACGTCCTGACTTTC. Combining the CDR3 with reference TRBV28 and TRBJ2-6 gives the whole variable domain DVKVTQSSRYLVKRTGEKVFLECVQDMDHENMFWYRQDPGLGLRLIYFSYDVKMKEKGDIPEGYSVSREKKERFSLILESASTNQTSMYLCASSSTPHSGANVLTFGAGSRLTVL.

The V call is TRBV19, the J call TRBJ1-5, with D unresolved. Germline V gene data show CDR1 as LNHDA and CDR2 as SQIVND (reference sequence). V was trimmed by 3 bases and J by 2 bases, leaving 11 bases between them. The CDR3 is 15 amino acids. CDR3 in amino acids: CASSMEPLGNQPQHF. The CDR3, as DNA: TGTGCCAGTAGTATGGAGCCTCTAGGCAATCAGCCCCAGCATTTT.

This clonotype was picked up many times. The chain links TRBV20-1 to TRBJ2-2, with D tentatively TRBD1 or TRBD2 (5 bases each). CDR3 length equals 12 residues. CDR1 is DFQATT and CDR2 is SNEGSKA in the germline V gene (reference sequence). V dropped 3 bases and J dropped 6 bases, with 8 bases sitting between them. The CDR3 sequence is CSASREPGELFF. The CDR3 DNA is TGCAGTGCTAGCAGGGAGCCCGGGGAGCTGTTTTTT.

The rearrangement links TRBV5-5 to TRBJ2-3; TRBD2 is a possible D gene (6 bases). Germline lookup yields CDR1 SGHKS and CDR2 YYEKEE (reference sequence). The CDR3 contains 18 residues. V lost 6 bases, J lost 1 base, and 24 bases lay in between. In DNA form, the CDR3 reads TGTGCCAGCAACCCGGTTACTAGCCGGTCGGGCGGCACAGATACGCAGTATTTT. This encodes CASNPVTSRSGGTDTQYF.

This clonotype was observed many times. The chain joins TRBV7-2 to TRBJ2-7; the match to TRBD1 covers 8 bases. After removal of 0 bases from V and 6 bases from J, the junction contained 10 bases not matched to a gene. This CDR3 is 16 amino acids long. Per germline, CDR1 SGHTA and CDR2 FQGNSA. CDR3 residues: CASSLASGQAKGEQYF. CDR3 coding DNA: TGTGCCAGCAGCTTAGCCTCGGGACAGGCTAAAGGCGAGCAGTACTTC.